The T cell receptor (beta chain) described here comes from a study of OX40 agonist ivuxolimab in advanced cancers. Overall study findings and caveats: The antigen specificity of the peripheral T cells (those that were expanded) was not determined. In the 0.1 to 3.0 mg/kg range, CD4+ and CD8+ blood T cells had expanded clonally by week 6.

TCRdb keeps only in-frame clones here, not all; method: immunoSEQ multiplex PCR. The table shows about 99,000 clones, with roughly nine tenths occurring only once. Trimming cost V 6 bases and J 1 base; bases outside gene matches: 13. The germline gives CDR1 SNHLY, CDR2 FYNNEI. The CDR3 has 18 residues. In regard to this clone: Its target is unknown.

This specimen was CD4+ or CD8+ T cells sorted from blood, taken in a trial of the OX40 agonist ivuxolimab. This chain connects TRBV2 to TRBJ2-7, with 12 positions matching TRBD2. This TCR was recovered from an adult with an advanced solid tumor such as melanoma, head and neck, liver or kidney cancer. CDR3 DNA: TGTGCCAGCAGGGGCCCCCGGACTAGCGGGGAGAAGTCCTACGAGCAGTACTTC. Protein: CASRGPRTSGEKSYEQYF.